The clone carrying this TCR beta chain has at least ten counts. The sample belongs to a study of T-cell reconstitution after alpha-beta-depleted transplantation in children. Construction of the TCRbeta library involved unique molecular identifiers. TCRdb reprocessed the PCR reads via MiXCR and lists one record per CDR3 protein. The sample holds hundreds of thousands of distinct CDR3 sequences; 8% to 10% are singletons and the top ten take about 6.2%. The CDR3 is made up of 16 amino acids. The J segment lost 4 bases and the V segment lost 2 bases, leaving 8 bases of the junction unmatched. CDR1 SGHDT and CDR2 YYEEEE come from the germline V gene.

The TCR was taken from a human donor who donated a stem cell graft to a child with acute lymphoblastic leukemia. The sample here was PBMCs from the stem cell graft donor, taken from the stem cell graft. V is TRBV5-6 and J is TRBJ2-2; TRBD1 matches 7 bases. The CDR3 nucleotides read TGTGCCAGCAGCTTTCCCACAGGGGTGGCCACCGGGGAGCTGTTTTTT. Its translation: CASSFPTGVATGELFF.